This T cell receptor (beta chain) was identified in a study of Graves' ophthalmopathy and Graves' hyperthyroidism. For repertoire sequencing, the TCR beta CDR3 regions were amplified from RNA transcripts. The first round was an RT-PCR with HTBI primers, and the second round was a multiplex PCR. Each CDR3 protein is one row after TCRdb ran MiXCR on the multiplex PCR reads. The sample holds 450,000 to 600,000 distinct CDR3 sequences, 35% to 40% seen once. A remark on this clonotype: Its antigen remains unidentified.

Each hyperthyroidism patient was newly diagnosed, with under 2 months' duration, and aged 18 to 65. Germline trimming cut 4 bases from V and 0 bases from J; bases unmatched to any gene: 10. The germline gives CDR1 SGHTA, CDR2 FQGNSA. The CDR3 totals 17 residues. Regarding the study as a whole: Ophthalmopathy cases were distinguished from stable hyperthyroidism by a 13-signature model, reaching about 85% sensitivity and 81.08% specificity. Among expanded thyroid clonotypes above 0.001 frequency, most also occurred in blood.

The receptor's source is an adult man with Graves' hyperthyroidism. J is TRBJ2-3 and V is TRBV7-2; 7 positions match TRBD2. Sequences were obtained from peripheral blood or thyroid tissue (not recorded which). CDR3 in amino acids: CASSSSFGSGSTDTQYF. CDR3 nucleotide sequence: TGTGCCAGCAGCTCCTCCTTTGGTAGCGGGAGCACAGATACGCAGTATTTT. The full variable domain, rest sourced from reference TRBV7-2 and TRBJ2-3, is GAGVSQSPSNKVTEKGKDVELRCDPISGHTALYWYRQSLGQGLEFLIYFQGNSAPDKSGLPSDRFSAERTGGSVSTLTIQRTQQEDSAVYLCASSSSFGSGSTDTQYFGPGTRLTVL.